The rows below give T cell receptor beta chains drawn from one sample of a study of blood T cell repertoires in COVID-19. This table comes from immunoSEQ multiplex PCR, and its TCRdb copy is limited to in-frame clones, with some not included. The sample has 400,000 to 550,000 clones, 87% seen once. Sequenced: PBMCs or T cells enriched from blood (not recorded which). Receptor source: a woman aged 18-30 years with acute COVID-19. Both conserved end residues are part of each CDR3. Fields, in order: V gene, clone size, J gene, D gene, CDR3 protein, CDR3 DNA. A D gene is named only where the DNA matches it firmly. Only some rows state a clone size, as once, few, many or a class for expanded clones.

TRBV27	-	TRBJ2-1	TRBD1	CASSSGTGLSNNEQFF	TGTGCCAGCAGTTCCGGGACAGGCCTATCCAACAATGAGCAGTTCTTC
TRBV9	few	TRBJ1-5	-	CASSQTGYSNQPQHF	TGTGCCAGCAGTCAAACAGGCTATAGCAATCAGCCCCAGCATTTT
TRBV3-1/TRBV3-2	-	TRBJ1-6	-	CASSQVQNSPLHF	TGTGCCAGCAGCCAAGTTCAGAACTCACCCCTCCACTTT
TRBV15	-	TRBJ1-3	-	CATSSPFPGNTIYF	TGTGCCACCAGCAGCCCATTCCCTGGAAACACCATATATTTT
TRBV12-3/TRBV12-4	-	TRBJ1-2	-	CASSQQGFQGYTF	TGTGCCAGCAGTCAACAGGGTTTCCAGGGCTACACCTTC
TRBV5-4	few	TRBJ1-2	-	CASSVGTTNYGYTF	TGTGCCAGCAGCGTCGGGACAACGAACTATGGCTACACCTTC
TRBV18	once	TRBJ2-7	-	CASSPLAGVDYEQYF	TGTGCCAGCTCACCATTGGCAGGGGTCGACTACGAGCAGTACTTC
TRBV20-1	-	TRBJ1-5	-	CSASGANQPQHF	TGCAGTGCTAGTGGTGCGAATCAGCCCCAGCATTTT
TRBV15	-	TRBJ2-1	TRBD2	CATSREGTSGAYNEQFF	TGTGCCACCAGCAGAGAAGGGACTAGCGGGGCCTACAATGAGCAGTTCTTC
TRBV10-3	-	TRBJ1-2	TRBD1	CAIPTGGSYGYTF	TGTGCCATACCTACAGGGGGCAGCTATGGCTACACCTTC
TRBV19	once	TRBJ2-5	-	CASSIVAEETQYF	TGTGCCAGTAGTATAGTTGCAGAAGAGACCCAGTACTTC
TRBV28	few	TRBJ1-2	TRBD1	CASSNRGAYGYTF	TGTGCCAGCAGCAACAGGGGGGCCTATGGCTACACCTTC
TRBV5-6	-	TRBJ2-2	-	CASSLGGRLNGELFF	TGTGCCAGCAGCTTGGGGGGCCGGTTGAACGGGGAGCTGTTTTTT
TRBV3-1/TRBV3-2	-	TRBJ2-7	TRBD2	CASSQAPGGYEQYF	TGTGCCAGCAGCCAGGCCCCGGGGGGCTACGAGCAGTACTTC
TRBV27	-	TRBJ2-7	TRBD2	CASTYRLGVSSGKWEQYF	TGTGCCAGCACATACCGGTTAGGGGTGTCTAGCGGGAAGTGGGAGCAGTACTTC